The rows below give T cell receptor beta chains drawn from one sample of a study of CD8 T cells in ankylosing spondylitis. TCRdb independently ran MiXCR on the 5' RACE reads; one entry per CDR3 protein. The top ten hold almost 7% of the sample, which has under 300,000 distinct CDR3 sequences, less than 10% seen once. The specimen was blood, either unsorted or a sorted T cell fraction (not recorded which). Source of these receptors: a male donor with ankylosing spondylitis or in good health (not recorded which). Each CDR3 is given with its conserved first and last residue. The order of the fields is V gene, CDR3 length, D gene, CDR3 protein. A D gene is named only where the DNA matches it firmly.

V gene: TRBV6-6
CDR3 length: 13
D gene: .
CDR3 protein: CASTPTGTDTQYF

V gene: TRBV7-2
CDR3 length: 15
D gene: .
CDR3 protein: CASSSPGASQETQYF

V gene: TRBV9
CDR3 length: 12
D gene: .
CDR3 protein: CASSPQADTQYF

V gene: TRBV4-1
CDR3 length: 18
D gene: TRBD2
CDR3 protein: CASSLELSGLAALGAQYF

V gene: TRBV19
CDR3 length: 15
D gene: .
CDR3 protein: CASSPGTLGGQPQHF

V gene: TRBV20-1
CDR3 length: 14
D gene: TRBD1
CDR3 protein: CSARVGTGDTEAFF

V gene: TRBV7-2
CDR3 length: 17
D gene: TRBD2
CDR3 protein: CASSFIAGGQRLYEQYF

V gene: TRBV12-3/TRBV12-4
CDR3 length: 14
D gene: .
CDR3 protein: CASSARDGKETQYF

V gene: TRBV4-3
CDR3 length: 15
D gene: .
CDR3 protein: CASSQVRAGNTEAFF

V gene: TRBV27
CDR3 length: 14
D gene: .
CDR3 protein: CASSSQGLGYGYTF

V gene: TRBV5-6
CDR3 length: 15
D gene: .
CDR3 protein: CASSFGRTRTDTQYF

V gene: TRBV27
CDR3 length: 15
D gene: TRBD2
CDR3 protein: CASSIGLAATYEQYF

V gene: TRBV6-5
CDR3 length: 14
D gene: .
CDR3 protein: CASSYRAYPNQQYF

V gene: TRBV20-1
CDR3 length: 12
D gene: TRBD1
CDR3 protein: CSATADRGEQYF

V gene: TRBV20-1
CDR3 length: 11
D gene: TRBD1
CDR3 protein: CSAFYRGEQFF

V gene: TRBV30
CDR3 length: 15
D gene: .
CDR3 protein: CAWSVITGGNSPLHF

V gene: TRBV20-1
CDR3 length: 14
D gene: .
CDR3 protein: CSARTVISGNTIYF

V gene: TRBV5-1
CDR3 length: 13
D gene: .
CDR3 protein: CASSPDSNYGYTF

V gene: TRBV7-2
CDR3 length: 15
D gene: .
CDR3 protein: CASSFFGRGDSPLHF

V gene: TRBV5-1
CDR3 length: 16
D gene: .
CDR3 protein: CASSLESPKGNQPQHF

V gene: TRBV20-1
CDR3 length: 13
D gene: .
CDR3 protein: CSAKARFNEKLFF

V gene: TRBV18
CDR3 length: 14
D gene: .
CDR3 protein: CASSPPDLKNQQYF

V gene: TRBV9
CDR3 length: 15
D gene: .
CDR3 protein: CASSSNPTDRETQYF

V gene: TRBV29-1
CDR3 length: 13
D gene: .
CDR3 protein: CSARQTPNTEAFF